This TCR beta chain is drawn from a study of T-cell reconstitution after alpha-beta-depleted transplantation in children. Using unique molecular identifiers, the investigators prepared the TCRbeta library. Via MiXCR, TCRdb re-called the PCR reads, giving one row per CDR3 protein. The profile covers about 640,000 distinct CDR3 sequences, with 15% to 20% appearing a single time and 0.8% to 1.1% taken by the ten largest. The source was PBMCs from the stem cell graft donor, collected from the stem cell graft. This clonotype was obtained from a human donor who donated a stem cell graft to a child with acute myeloid leukemia.

CDR3 sequence: CASSQFRDYPSNTGELFF. In DNA form, the CDR3 reads TGTGCCAGCAGCCAGTTCCGGGACTACCCTTCGAACACCGGGGAGCTGTTTTTT. The V call is TRBV4-2, the J call TRBJ2-2, with 7 nucleotides matching TRBD2. The CDR3 length is 18 residues. Germline lookup yields CDR1 LGHNA and CDR2 YNFKEQ. Trimming at V came to 3 bases and at J to 0 bases, leaving 10 bases not matched to a gene.